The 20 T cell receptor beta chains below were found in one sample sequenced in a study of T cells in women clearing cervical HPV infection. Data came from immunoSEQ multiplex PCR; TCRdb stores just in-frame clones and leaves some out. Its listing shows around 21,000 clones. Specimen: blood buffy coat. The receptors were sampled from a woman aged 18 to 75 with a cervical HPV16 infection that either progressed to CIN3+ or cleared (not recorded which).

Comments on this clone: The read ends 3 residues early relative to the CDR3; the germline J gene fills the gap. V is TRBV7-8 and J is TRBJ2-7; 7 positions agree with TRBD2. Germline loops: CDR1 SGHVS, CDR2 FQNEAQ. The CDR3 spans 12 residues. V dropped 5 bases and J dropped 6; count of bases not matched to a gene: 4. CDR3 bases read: TGTGCCAGCAGCCCCCCGGGGGGCGAG. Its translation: CASSPPGGE. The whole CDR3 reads CASSPPGGEQYF.

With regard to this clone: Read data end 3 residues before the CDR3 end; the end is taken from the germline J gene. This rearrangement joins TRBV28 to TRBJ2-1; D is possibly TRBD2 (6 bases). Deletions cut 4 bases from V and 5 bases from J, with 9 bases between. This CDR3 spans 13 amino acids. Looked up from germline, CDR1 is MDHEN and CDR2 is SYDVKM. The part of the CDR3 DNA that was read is TGTGCCAGCAGTTCAATAGCGGACAATGAG. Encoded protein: CASSSIADNE. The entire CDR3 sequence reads CASSSIADNEQFF.

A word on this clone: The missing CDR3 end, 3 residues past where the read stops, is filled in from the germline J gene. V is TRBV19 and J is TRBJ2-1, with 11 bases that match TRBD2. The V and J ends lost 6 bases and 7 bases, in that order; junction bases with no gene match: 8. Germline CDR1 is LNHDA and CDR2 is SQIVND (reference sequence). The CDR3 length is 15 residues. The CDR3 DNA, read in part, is TGTGCCAGTAGAGGGATAGCGGGAGGGCCGAATGAG. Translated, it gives CASRGIAGGPNE. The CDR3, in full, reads CASRGIAGGPNEQFF.

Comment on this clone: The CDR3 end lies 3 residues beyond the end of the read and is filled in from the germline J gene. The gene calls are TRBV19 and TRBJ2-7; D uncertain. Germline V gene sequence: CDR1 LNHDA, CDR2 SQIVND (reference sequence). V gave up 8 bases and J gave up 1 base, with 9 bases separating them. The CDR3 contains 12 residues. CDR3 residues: CASGGPSYEQYF. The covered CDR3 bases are TGTGCCAGTGGTGGCCCTTCCTACGAG.

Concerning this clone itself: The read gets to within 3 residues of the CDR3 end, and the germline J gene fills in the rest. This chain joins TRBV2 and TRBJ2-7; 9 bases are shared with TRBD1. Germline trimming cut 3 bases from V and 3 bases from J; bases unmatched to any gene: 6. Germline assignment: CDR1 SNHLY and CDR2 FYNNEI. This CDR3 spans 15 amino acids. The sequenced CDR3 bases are TGTGCCAGCAGTGAGGGACAGGGCCTTGGCTACGAG. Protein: CASSEGQGLGYE. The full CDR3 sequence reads CASSEGQGLGYEQYF.

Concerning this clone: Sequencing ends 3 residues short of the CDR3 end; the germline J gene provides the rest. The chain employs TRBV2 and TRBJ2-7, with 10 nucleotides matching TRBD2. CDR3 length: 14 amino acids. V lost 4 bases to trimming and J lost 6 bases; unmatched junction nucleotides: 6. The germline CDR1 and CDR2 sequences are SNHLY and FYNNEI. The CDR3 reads CASSVLAGSSEQYF. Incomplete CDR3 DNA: TGTGCCAGCAGTGTACTAGCGGGATCATCCGAG.

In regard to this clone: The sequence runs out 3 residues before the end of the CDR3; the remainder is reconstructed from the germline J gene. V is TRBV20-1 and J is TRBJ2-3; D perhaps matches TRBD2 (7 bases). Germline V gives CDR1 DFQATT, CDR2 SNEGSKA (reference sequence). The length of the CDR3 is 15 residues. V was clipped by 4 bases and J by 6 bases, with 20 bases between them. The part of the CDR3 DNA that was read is TGCAGTGCTATAGGGGGGGCGGCGATTACGGATACG. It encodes CSAIGGAAITDT. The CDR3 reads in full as CSAIGGAAITDTQYF.

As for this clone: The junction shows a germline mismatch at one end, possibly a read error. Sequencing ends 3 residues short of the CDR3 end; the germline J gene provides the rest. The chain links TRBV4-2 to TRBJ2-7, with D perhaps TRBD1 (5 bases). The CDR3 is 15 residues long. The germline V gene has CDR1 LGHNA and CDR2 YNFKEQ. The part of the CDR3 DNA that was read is TGCGCCAGCAGCCAAGATCACCAGGGCTCCTACGAG. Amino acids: CASSQDHQGSYE. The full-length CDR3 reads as CASSQDHQGSYEQYF.

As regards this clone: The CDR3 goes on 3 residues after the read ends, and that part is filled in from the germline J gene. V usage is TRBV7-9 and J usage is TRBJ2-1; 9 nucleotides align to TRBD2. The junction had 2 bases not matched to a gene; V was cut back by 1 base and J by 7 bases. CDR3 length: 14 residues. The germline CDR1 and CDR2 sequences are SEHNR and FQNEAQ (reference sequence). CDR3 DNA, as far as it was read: TGTGCCAGCAGCTTAGGACTAGCGGTGAATGAG. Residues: CASSLGLAVNE. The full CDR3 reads CASSLGLAVNEQFF.

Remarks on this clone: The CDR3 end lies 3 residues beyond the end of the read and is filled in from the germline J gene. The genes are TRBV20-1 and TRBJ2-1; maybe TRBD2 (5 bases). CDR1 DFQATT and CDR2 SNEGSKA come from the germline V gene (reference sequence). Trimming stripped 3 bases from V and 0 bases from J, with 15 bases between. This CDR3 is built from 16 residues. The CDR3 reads CSARGSDSSSYNEQFF. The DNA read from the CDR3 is TGCAGTGCTAGGGGTAGCGACTCGAGCTCCTACAATGAG.

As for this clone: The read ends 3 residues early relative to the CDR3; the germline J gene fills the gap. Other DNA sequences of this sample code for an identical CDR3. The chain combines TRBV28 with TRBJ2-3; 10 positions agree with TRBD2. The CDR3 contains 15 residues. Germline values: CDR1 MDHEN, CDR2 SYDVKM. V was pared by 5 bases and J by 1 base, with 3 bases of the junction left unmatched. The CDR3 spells CASSTLAGGTDTQYF. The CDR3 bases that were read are TGTGCCAGCAGTACCCTAGCGGGAGGCACAGATACG.

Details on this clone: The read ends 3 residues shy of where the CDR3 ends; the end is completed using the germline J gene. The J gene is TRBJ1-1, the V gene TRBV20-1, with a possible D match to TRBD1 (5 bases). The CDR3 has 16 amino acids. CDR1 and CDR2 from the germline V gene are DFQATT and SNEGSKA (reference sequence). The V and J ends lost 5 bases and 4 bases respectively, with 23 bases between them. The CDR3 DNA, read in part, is TGCAGTGCTCCCCACCGGGCTTCAGGGTTGGGCACTGAA. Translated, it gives CSAPHRASGLGTE. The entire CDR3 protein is CSAPHRASGLGTEAFF.

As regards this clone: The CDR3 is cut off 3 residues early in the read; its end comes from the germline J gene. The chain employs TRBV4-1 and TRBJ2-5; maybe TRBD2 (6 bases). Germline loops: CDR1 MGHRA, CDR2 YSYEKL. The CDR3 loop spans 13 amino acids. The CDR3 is CASSQARDLTQYF. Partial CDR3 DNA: TGCGCCAGCAGCCAAGCCCGGGACTTAACC.

The CDR3 spells CSARDGQGGETQYF. The CDR3 bases that were read are TGCAGTGCTAGAGATGGCCAGGGAGGGGAGACC. This sequence joins TRBV20-1 and TRBJ2-5, with TRBD2 matching 7 bases. The sequence runs out 3 residues before the end of the CDR3; the remainder is reconstructed from the germline J gene. The CDR3 has 14 amino acids. Germline V gene data show CDR1 as DFQATT and CDR2 as SNEGSKA (reference sequence). V lost 0 bases to trimming and J lost 5 bases; unmatched junction nucleotides: 6.

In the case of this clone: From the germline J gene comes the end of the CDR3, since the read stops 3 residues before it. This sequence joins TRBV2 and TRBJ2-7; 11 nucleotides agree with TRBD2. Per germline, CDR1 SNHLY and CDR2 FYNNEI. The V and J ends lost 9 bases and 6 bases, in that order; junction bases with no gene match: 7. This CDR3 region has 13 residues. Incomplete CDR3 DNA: TGTGCCAGTAGCGGGAGGGCCCTACCCGAG. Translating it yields CASSGRALPE. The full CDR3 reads CASSGRALPEQYF.

Partial CDR3 DNA: TGTGCCAGCAGGGGACAGATATGGTACGAG. It is translated as CASRGQIWYE. The whole CDR3 protein reads CASRGQIWYEQYF. The rearrangement links TRBV2 to TRBJ2-7; TRBD1 matches 7 bases. The CDR3 end lies 3 residues beyond the end of the read and is filled in from the germline J gene. This CDR3 has 13 residues. The germline V gene has CDR1 SNHLY and CDR2 FYNNEI. Trimming cost V 6 bases and J 4 bases; bases outside gene matches: 6.

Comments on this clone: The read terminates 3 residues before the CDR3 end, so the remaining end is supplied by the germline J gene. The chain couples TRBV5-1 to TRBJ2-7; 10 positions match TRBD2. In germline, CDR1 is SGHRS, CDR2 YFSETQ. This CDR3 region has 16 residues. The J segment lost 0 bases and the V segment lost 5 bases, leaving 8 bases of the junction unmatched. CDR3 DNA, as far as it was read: TGCGCCAGCAGTCGGACTAGCGGTACCTTCTCCTACGAG. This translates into CASSRTSGTFSYE. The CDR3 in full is CASSRTSGTFSYEQYF.

The CDR3 DNA, read in part, is TGTGCCAGAAGCCCGGGACAGGGACCATCCGAG. Amino acid sequence: CARSPGQGPSE. The full CDR3 protein reads CARSPGQGPSEQYF. The chain carries TRBV2 and TRBJ2-7; 9 bases are shared with TRBD1. The CDR3 goes on 3 residues after the read ends, and that part is filled in from the germline J gene. V lost 9 bases and J lost 6; bases outside the gene matches: 12. Germline CDR1 SNHLY, CDR2 FYNNEI. The CDR3 consists of 14 residues.

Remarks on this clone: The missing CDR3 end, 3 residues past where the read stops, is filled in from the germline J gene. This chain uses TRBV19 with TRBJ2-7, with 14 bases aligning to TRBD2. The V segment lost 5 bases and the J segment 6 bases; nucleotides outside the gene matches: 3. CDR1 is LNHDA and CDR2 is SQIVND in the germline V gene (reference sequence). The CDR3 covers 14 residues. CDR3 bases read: TGTGCCAGTAGTTTCGGACTAGCGGGAGGCGAG. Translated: CASSFGLAGGE. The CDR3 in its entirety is CASSFGLAGGEQYF.

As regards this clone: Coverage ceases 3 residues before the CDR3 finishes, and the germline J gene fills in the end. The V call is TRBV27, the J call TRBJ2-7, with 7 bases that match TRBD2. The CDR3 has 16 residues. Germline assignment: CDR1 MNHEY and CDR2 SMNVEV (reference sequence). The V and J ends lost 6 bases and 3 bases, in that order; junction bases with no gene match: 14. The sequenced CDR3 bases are TGTGCCAGCAGCCCCTTAACCGGGACTACCATCTACGAG. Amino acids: CASSPLTGTTIYE. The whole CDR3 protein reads CASSPLTGTTIYEQYF.